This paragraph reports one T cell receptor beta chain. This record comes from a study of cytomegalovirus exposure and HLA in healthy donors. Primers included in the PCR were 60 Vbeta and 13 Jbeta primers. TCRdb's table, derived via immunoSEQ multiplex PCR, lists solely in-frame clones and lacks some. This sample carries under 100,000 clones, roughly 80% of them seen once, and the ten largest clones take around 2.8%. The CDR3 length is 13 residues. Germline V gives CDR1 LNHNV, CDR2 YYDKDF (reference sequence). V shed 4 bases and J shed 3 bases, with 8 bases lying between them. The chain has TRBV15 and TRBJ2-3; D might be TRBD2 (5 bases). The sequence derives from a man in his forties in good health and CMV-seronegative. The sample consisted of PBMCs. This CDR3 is CATSNLATDTQYF. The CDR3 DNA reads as TGTGCCACCAGCAACCTAGCAACAGATACGCAGTATTTT.